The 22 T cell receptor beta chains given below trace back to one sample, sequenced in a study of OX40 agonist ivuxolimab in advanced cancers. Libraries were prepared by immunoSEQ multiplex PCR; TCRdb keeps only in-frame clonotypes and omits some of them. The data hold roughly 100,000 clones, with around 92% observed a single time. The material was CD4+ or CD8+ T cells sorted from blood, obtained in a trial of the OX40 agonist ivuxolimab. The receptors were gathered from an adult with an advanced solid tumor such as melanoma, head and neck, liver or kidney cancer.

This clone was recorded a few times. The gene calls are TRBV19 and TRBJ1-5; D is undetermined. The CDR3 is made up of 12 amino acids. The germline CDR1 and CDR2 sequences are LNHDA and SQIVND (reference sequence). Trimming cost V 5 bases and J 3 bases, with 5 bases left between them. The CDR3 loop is CASSYVNQPQHF. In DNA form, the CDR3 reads TGTGCCAGTAGTTACGTCAATCAGCCCCAGCATTTT.

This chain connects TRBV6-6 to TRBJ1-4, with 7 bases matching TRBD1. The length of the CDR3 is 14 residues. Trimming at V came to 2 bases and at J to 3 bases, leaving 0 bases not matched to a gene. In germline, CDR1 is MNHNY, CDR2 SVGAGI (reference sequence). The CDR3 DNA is TGTGCCAGCAGTTACAGGGGGCCTAATGAAAAACTGTTTTTT. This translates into CASSYRGPNEKLFF.

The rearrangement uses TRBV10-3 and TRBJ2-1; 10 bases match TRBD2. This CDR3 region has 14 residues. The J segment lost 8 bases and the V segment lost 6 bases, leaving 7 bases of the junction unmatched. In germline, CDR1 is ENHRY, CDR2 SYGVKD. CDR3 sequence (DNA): TGTGCCATCAGAGGACTAGCGGCTACCTATGAGCAGTTCTTC. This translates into CAIRGLAATYEQFF.

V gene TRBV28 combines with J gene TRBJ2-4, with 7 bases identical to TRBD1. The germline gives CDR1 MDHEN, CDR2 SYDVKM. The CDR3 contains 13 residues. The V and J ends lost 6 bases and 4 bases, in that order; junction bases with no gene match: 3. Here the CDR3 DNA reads TGTGCCAGCAGGTTGACAGGGAAAAACATTCAGTACTTC. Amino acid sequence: CASRLTGKNIQYF.

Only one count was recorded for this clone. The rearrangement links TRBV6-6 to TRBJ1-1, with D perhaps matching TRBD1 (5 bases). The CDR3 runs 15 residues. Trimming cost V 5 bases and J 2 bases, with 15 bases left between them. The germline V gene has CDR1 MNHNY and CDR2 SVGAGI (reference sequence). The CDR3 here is CASSTRQKLNTEAFF. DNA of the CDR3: TGTGCCAGCAGTACCCGACAGAAATTAAACACTGAAGCTTTCTTT.

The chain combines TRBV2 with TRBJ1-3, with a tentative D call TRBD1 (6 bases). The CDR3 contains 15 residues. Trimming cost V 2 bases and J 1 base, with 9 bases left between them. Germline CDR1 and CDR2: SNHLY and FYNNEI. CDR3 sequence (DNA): TGTGCCAGCAGTGAATTGGGGGCTTCTGGAAACACCATATATTTT. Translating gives CASSELGASGNTIYF.

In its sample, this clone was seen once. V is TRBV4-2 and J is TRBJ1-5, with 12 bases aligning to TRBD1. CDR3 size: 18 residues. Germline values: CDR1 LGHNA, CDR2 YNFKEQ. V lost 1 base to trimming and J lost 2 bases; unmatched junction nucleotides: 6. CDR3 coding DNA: TGTGCCAGCAGCCAAGGCCAGGGACAGGGGGCCGGCAATCAGCCCCAGCATTTT. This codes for CASSQGQGQGAGNQPQHF.

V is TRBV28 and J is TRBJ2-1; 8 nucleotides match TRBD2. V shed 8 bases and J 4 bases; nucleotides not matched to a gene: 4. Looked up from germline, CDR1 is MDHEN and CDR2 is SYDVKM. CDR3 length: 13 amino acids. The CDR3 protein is CASETSGYNEQFF. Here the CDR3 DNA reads TGTGCCAGCGAAACTAGCGGATACAATGAGCAGTTCTTC.

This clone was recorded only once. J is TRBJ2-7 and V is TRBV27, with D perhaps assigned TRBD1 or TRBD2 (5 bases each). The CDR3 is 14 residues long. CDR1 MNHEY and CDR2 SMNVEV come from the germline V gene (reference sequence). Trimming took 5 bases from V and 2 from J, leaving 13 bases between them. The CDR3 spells CASSQRDRAYEQYF. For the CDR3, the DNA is TGTGCCAGCAGTCAAAGGGACCGCGCCTACGAGCAGTACTTC.

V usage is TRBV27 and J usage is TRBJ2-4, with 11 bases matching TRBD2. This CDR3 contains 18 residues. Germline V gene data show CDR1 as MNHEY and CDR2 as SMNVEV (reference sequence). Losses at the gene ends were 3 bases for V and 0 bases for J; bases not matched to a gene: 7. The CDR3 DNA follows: TGTGCCAGCAGTTTTACTAGCGGGAGTTATCTAGCCAAAAACATTCAGTACTTC. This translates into CASSFTSGSYLAKNIQYF.

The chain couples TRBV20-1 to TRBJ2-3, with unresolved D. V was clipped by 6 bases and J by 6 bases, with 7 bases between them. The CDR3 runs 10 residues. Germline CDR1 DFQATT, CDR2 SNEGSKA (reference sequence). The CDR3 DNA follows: TGCAGTGCCGGGCATGATACGCAGTATTTT. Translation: CSAGHDTQYF.

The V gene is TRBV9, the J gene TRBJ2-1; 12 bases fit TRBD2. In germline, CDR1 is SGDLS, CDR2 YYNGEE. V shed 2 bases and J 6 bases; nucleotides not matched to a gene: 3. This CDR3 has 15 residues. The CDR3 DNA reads TGTGCCAGCAGCGTTGGACTAGCGGGGTCCAATGAGCAGTTCTTC. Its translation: CASSVGLAGSNEQFF.

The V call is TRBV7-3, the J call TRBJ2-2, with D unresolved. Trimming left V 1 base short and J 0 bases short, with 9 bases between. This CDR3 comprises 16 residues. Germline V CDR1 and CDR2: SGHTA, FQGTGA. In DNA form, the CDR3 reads TGTGCCAGCAGCTTAAAGGCACTTACGAACACCGGGGAGCTGTTTTTT. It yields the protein CASSLKALTNTGELFF.

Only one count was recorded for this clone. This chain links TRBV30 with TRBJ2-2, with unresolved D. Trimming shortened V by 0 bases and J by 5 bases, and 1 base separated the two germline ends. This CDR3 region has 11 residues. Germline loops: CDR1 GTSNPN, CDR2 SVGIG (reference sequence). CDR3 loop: CAWSVTGELFF. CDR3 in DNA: TGTGCCTGGAGTGTGACCGGGGAGCTGTTTTTT.

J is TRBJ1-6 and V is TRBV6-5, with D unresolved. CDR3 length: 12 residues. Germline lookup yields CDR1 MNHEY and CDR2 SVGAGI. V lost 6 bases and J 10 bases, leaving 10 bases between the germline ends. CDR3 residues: CASSREGSPLHF. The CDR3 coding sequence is TGTGCCAGCAGCCGGGAGGGCTCACCCCTCCACTTT.

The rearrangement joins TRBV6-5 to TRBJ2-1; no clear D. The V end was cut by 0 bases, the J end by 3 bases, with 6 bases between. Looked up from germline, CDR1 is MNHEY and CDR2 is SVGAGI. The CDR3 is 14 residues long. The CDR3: CASSYSQIYNEQFF. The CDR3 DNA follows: TGTGCCAGCAGTTACTCCCAGATCTACAATGAGCAGTTCTTC.

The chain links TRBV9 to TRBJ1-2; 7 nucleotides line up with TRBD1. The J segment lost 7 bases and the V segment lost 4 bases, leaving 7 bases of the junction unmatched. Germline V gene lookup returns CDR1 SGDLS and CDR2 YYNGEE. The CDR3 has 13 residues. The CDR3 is CASSPQGRSGYTF. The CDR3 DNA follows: TGTGCCAGCAGCCCACAGGGGAGGAGTGGCTACACCTTC.

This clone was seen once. This CDR3 is CASSIERGLSGNTIYF. The CDR3 nucleotides read TGTGCCAGTAGTATCGAGAGGGGGTTATCTGGAAACACCATATATTTT. The V gene is TRBV19, the J gene TRBJ1-3; D may be TRBD1 (6 bases). The CDR3 extends over 16 amino acids. Per the germline V gene, CDR1 is LNHDA and CDR2 is SQIVND (reference sequence). V lost 3 bases and J lost 1, with 13 bases in between.

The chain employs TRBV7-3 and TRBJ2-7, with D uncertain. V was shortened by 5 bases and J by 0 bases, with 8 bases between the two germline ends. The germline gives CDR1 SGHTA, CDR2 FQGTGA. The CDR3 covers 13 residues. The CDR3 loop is CASSPPSSYEQYF. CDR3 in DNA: TGTGCCAGCAGCCCTCCAAGCTCCTACGAGCAGTACTTC. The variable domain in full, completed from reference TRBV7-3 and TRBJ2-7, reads GAGVSQTPSNKVTEKGKYVELRCDPISGHTALYWYRQSLGQGPEFLIYFQGTGAADDSGLPNDRFFAVRPEGSVSTLKIQRTERGDSAVYLCASSPPSSYEQYFGPGTRLTVT.

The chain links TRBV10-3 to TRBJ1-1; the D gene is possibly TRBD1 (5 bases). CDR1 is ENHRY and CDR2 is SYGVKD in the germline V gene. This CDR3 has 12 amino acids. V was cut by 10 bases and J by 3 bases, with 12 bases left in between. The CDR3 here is CATRDRDTEAFF. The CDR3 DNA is TGTGCCACCAGGGATCGGGACACTGAAGCTTTCTTT.

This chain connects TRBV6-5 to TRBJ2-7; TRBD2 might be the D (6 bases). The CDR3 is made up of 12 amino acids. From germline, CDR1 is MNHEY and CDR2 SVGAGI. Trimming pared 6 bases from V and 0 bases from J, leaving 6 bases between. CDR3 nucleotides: TGTGCCAGCAGCGGGAGCTCCTACGAGCAGTACGTC. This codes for CASSGSSYEQYV.

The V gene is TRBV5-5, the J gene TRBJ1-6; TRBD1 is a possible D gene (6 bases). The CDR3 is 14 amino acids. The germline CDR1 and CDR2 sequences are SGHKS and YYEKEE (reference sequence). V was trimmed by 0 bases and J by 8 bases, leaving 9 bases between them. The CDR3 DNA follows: TGTGCCAGCAGCTTGGAGGGGGTTTATTCACCCCTCCACTTT. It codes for CASSLEGVYSPLHF.